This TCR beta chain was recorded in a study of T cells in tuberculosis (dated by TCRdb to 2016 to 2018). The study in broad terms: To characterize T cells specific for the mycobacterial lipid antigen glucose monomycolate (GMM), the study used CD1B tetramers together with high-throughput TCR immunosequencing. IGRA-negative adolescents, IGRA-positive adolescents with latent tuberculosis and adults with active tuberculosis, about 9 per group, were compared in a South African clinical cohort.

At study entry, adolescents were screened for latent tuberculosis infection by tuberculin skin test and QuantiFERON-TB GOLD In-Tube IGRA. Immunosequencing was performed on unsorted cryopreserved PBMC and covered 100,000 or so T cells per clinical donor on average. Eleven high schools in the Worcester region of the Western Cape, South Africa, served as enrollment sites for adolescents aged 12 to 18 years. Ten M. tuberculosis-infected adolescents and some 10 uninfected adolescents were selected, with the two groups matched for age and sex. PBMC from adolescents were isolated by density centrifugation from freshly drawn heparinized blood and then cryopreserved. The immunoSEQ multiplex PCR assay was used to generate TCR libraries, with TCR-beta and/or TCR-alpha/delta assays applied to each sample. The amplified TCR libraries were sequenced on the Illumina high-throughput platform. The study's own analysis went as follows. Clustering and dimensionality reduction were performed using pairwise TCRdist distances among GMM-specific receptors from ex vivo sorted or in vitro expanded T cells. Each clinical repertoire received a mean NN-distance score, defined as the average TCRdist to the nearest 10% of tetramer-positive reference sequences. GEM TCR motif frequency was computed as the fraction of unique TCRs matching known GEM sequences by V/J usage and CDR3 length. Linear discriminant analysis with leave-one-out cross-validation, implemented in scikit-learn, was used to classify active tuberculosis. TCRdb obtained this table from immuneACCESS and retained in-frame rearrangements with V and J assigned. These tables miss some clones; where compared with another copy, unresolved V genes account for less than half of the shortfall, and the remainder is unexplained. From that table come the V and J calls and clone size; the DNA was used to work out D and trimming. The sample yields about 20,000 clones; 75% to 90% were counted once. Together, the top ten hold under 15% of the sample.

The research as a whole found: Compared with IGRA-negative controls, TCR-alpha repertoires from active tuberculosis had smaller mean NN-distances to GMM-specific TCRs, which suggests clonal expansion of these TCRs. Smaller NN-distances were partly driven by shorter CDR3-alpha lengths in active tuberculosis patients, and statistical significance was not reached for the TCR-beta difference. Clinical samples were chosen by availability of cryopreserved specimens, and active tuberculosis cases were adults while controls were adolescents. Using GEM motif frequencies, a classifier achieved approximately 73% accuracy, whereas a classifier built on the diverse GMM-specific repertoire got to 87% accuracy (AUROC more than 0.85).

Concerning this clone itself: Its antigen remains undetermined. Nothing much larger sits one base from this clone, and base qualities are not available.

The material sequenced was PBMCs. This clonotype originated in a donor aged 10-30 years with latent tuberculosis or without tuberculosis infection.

Read as DNA, the sequence is TGTGCCTGGAGTTGGGACAGGCTCTCCTACGAGCAGTACTTC. Its coded protein is CAWSWDRLSYEQYF. The rearranged chain carries TRBV30 and TRBJ2-7, with 8 bases matching TRBD1. Here V drops 2 bases and J drops 0 bases, and the junction holds 3 bases not matched to any gene. The germline V gene (reference sequence) supplies CDR1 GTSNPN and CDR2 SVGIG. Its CDR3 holds 14 amino acids, cysteine through phenylalanine. The read is trimmed to its CDR3 DNA, 42 bases read in frame from base 1. The reference TRBV30 and TRBJ2-7 proteins fill in what lies around the CDR3, so the full variable domain reads SQTIHQWPATLVQPVGSPLSLECTVEGTSNPNLYWYRQAAGRGLQLLFYSVGIGQISSEVPQNLSASRPQDRQFILSSKKLLLSDSGFYLCAWSWDRLSYEQYFGPGTRLTVT.